These 9 T cell receptor beta chains share one sample of origin, sequenced in a study of Ad26.COV2.S vaccination and SARS-CoV-2 variants. The assay was immunoSEQ multiplex PCR, and TCRdb's table has in-frame clones only and misses some. The sample consists of roughly 270,000 clones, 80% to 90% of them appearing once. Treatment of the sample: roughly 19 received Ad26.COV2.S at low or high dose, single or two shots; a few received placebo; per-sample allocation not given. Material that was analyzed had been drawn on day 63 after the first vaccine or placebo injection. Sample: peripheral blood, taken in a trial of Ad26.COV2.S vaccine versus placebo. Source of these receptors: a person between 18 and 65 years old who received the Ad26.COV2.S COVID-19 vaccine or a placebo.

J is TRBJ2-1 and V is TRBV5-1; either TRBD1 or TRBD2 may fit D (6 bases each). Germline V CDR1 and CDR2: SGHRS, YFSETQ. Between the trimmed V and J ends, which lost 4 bases and 4 bases, there was a span of 12 bases. There are 14 residues in the CDR3. This CDR3 reads CASSQGTVYNEQFF. CDR3 nucleotide sequence: TGCGCCAGCAGCCAGGGGACTGTATACAATGAGCAGTTCTTC. Filled out from reference TRBV5-1 and TRBJ2-1, the complete variable domain reads KAGVTQTPRYLIKTRGQQVTLSCSPISGHRSVSWYQQTPGQGLQFLFEYFSETQRNKGNFPGRFSGRQFSNSRSEMNVSTLELGDSALYLCASSQGTVYNEQFFGPGTRLTVL.

This clone was recorded only once. V gene TRBV6-2 or TRBV6-3 combines with J gene TRBJ2-2; TRBD2 matches 14 bases. V shed 5 bases and J 5 bases; nucleotides not matched to a gene: 4. The CDR3 has 16 amino acids. Germline assignment: CDR1 MNHEY and CDR2 SVGEGT. This CDR3 reads CASSTTSGRETGELFF. CDR3 bases: TGTGCCAGCAGTACGACTAGCGGGAGGGAGACCGGGGAGCTGTTTTTT.

The V call is TRBV12-5, the J call TRBJ1-5, with 7 bases that match TRBD1. This CDR3 contains 14 residues. Germline V gene data show CDR1 as LGHNT and CDR2 as FRNRAP. Trimming at V came to 7 bases and at J to 11 bases, leaving 14 bases not matched to a gene. CDR3 nucleotide sequence: TGTGCTAGTGCCATGGGACAGCCCACCGCGGCCCAGCATTTT. It yields the protein CASAMGQPTAAQHF.

CDR3 coding DNA: TGTGCCAGCAGACAGTCTTCAGGGGGCGTCACTGAAGCTTTCTTT. As protein: CASRQSSGGVTEAFF. V is TRBV6-5 and J is TRBJ1-1; the match to TRBD1 covers 8 bases. Germline V gives CDR1 MNHEY, CDR2 SVGAGI. The CDR3 sequence is 15 residues long. The J segment lost 4 bases and the V segment lost 6 bases, leaving 10 bases of the junction unmatched.

The chain couples TRBV6-1 to TRBJ1-2, with D maybe TRBD1 (5 bases). The germline CDR1 and CDR2 sequences are MNHNS and SASEGT. The CDR3 length is 14 residues. Trimming left V 2 bases short and J 3 bases short, with 10 bases between. In DNA form, the CDR3 reads TGTGCCAGCAGTGAAATAGGGGACCACTATGGCTACACCTTC. Residues: CASSEIGDHYGYTF.

V usage is TRBV18 and J usage is TRBJ2-3, with D perhaps matching TRBD1 or TRBD2 (5 bases each). Trimming removed 0 bases from V and 2 bases from J, with 9 bases in between. Germline V gene data show CDR1 as KGHSH and CDR2 as LQKENI. The CDR3 spans 15 residues. CDR3 protein: CASSPPGRNTDTQYF. DNA of the CDR3: TGTGCCAGCTCACCACCGGGACGTAACACAGATACGCAGTATTTT.

V and J are TRBV19 and TRBJ1-2; D is unresolved. Germline-derived CDR1 and CDR2 are LNHDA and SQIVND (reference sequence). Trimming removed 7 bases at V and 2 bases at J, with 11 bases between. This CDR3 spans 13 amino acids. The CDR3 DNA is TGTGCCAGTAAAACTGGGCAGAACTATGGCTACACCTTC. It translates to CASKTGQNYGYTF.

In nucleotides, the CDR3 is TGTGCCAGCTCCTACCTTGGACAGGGGGGCTCTGGGGGCTACACCTTC. Translating gives CASSYLGQGGSGGYTF. J is TRBJ1-2 and V is TRBV7-8; 10 nucleotides line up with TRBD1. From germline, CDR1 is SGHVS and CDR2 FQNEAQ. CDR3 size: 16 residues. Losses at the gene ends were 8 bases for V and 8 bases for J; bases not matched to a gene: 17. Using reference TRBV7-8 and TRBJ1-2 for the parts outside the CDR3, the full variable domain is GAGVSQSPRYKVAKRGQDVALRCDPISGHVSLFWYQQALGQGPEFLTYFQNEAQLDKSGLPSDRFFAERPEGSVSTLKIQRTQQEDSAVYLCASSYLGQGGSGGYTFGSGTRLTVV.

A few counts support this clone. The chain is built from TRBV5-6 and TRBJ2-2, with D perhaps matching TRBD1 (6 bases). CDR1 SGHDT and CDR2 YYEEEE come from the germline V gene. V gave up 1 base and J gave up 0 bases, with 10 bases separating them. The CDR3 runs 16 residues. DNA of the CDR3: TGTGCCAGCAGCTTGAGGGGGACCTCGAACACCGGGGAGCTGTTTTTT. Its protein is CASSLRGTSNTGELFF.